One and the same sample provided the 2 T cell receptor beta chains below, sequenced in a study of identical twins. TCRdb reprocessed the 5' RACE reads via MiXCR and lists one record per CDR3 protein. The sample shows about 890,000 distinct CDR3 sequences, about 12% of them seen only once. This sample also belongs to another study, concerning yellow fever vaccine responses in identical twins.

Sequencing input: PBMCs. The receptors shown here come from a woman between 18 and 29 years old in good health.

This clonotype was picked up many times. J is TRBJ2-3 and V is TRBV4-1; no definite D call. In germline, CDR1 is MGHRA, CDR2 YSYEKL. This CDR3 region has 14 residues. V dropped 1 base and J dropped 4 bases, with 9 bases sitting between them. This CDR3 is CASSQGTLADTQYF. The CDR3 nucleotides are TGCGCCAGCAGCCAAGGGACGTTAGCAGATACGCAGTATTTT.

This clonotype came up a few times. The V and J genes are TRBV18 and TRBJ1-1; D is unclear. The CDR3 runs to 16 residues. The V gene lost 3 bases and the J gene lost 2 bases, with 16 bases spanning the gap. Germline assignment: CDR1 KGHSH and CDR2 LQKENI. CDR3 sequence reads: CASSPPFGETNTEAFF. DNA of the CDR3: TGTGCCAGCTCACCCCCCTTTGGGGAAACTAACACTGAAGCTTTCTTT.